The 25 T cell receptor beta chains reported below all come from one sample, sequenced in a study of T cells in localized non-small cell lung cancer. Clones were read by immunoSEQ multiplex PCR, and TCRdb kept only the in-frame ones, dropping some. This repertoire shows about 30,000 clones, 91% found once; its top ten account for around 6%. Source: PBMCs, taken before any cancer treatment. All receptors derive from a man between 40 and 70 years old with stage II lung adenocarcinoma.

V and J are TRBV7-8 and TRBJ2-2; the match to TRBD2 covers 10 bases. The CDR3 runs 18 residues. CDR1 and CDR2 from the germline V gene are SGHVS and FQNEAQ. With V trimmed by 7 bases and J by 4 bases, 15 bases remained unmatched. The CDR3 DNA reads as TGTGCCAGCACCTCCACCAGCGGGAGGGCCTCGAGCACCGGGGAGCTGTTTTTT. The encoded protein is CASTSTSGRASSTGELFF.

The V call is TRBV5-1, the J call TRBJ2-5; no clear D gene. The CDR3 extends over 11 amino acids. The V end lost 3 bases, the J end lost 4 bases, and 4 bases lay between the germline ends. The germline V gene has CDR1 SGHRS and CDR2 YFSETQ. The CDR3 nucleotides read TGCGCCAGCAGCTGGGGAGAGACCCAGTACTTC. Protein product: CASSWGETQYF. The variable domain in full, completed from reference TRBV5-1 and TRBJ2-5, reads KAGVTQTPRYLIKTRGQQVTLSCSPISGHRSVSWYQQTPGQGLQFLFEYFSETQRNKGNFPGRFSGRQFSNSRSEMNVSTLELGDSALYLCASSWGETQYFGPGTRLLVL.

Only one count was recorded for this clone. The chain uses TRBV7-2 and TRBJ2-5, with a tentative D call TRBD1 (5 bases). The germline V gene has CDR1 SGHTA and CDR2 FQGNSA. The CDR3 totals 14 residues. Deletions cut 1 base from V and 5 bases from J, with 11 bases between. The CDR3 DNA is TGTGCCAGCAGCTTAGTGGGCAGGGTGGAGACCCAGTACTTC. Translation: CASSLVGRVETQYF.

V and J are TRBV6-5 and TRBJ2-3; D is unclear. There are 12 residues in the CDR3. The germline gives CDR1 MNHEY, CDR2 SVGAGI. V shed 10 bases and J shed 5 bases, with 13 bases lying between them. The CDR3 region has the DNA TGTGCCATCCGAATCCGGAAAGATACGCAGTATTTT. As protein: CAIRIRKDTQYF.

J is TRBJ2-2 and V is TRBV25-1; D might be TRBD1 or TRBD2, each matching 6 bases. V lost 4 bases and J lost 2, with 14 bases in between. CDR3 size: 16 residues. In germline, CDR1 is MGHDK, CDR2 SYGVNS. CDR3 sequence: CASSGGGGGNTGELFF. The CDR3 bases are TGTGCCAGCAGTGGTGGCGGAGGGGGTAACACCGGGGAGCTGTTTTTT.

The chain links TRBV5-1 to TRBJ2-2, with 8 bases lining up with TRBD2. This CDR3 has 17 residues. The germline V gene encodes CDR1 SGHRS and CDR2 YFSETQ. Trimming at V came to 4 bases and at J to 0 bases, leaving 8 bases not matched to a gene. CDR3 DNA sequence: TGCGCCAGCAGCCTCCGGCTAGCGGGCCCGAACACCGGGGAGCTGTTTTTT. Translating gives CASSLRLAGPNTGELFF.

The rearrangement links TRBV11-2 to TRBJ2-5, with a weak D call TRBD2 (6 bases). This CDR3 has 15 amino acids. Trimming cost V 1 base and J 4 bases, with 13 bases left between them. Germline V CDR1 and CDR2: SGHAT, FQNNGV. The CDR3 DNA reads as TGTGCCAGCAGCTTAGGGGGGGTACGGTCAGAGACCCAGTACTTC. Its translation is CASSLGGVRSETQYF. Together with reference TRBV11-2 and TRBJ2-5, the CDR3 gives the full variable domain: EAGVAQSPRYKIIEKRQSVAFWCNPISGHATLYWYQQILGQGPKLLIQFQNNGVVDDSQLPKDRFSAERLKGVDSTLKIQPAKLEDSAVYLCASSLGGVRSETQYFGPGTRLLVL.

The rearrangement uses TRBV6-1 and TRBJ1-6; D not resolved. CDR3 length: 11 residues. V lost 6 bases to trimming and J lost 7 bases, with 4 bases between them. Germline V gene sequence: CDR1 MNHNS, CDR2 SASEGT. The CDR3 is CASRQNSPLHF. The DNA for the CDR3 is TGTGCCAGCAGGCAAAATTCACCCCTCCACTTT.

The CDR3 protein is CASRLLGTSAHNEQFF. The CDR3 DNA follows: TGTGCCAGCAGGCTGCTCGGGACTAGCGCCCACAATGAGCAGTTCTTC. The chain joins TRBV28 to TRBJ2-1, with 10 nucleotides matching TRBD2. The CDR3 covers 16 residues. V was clipped by 6 bases and J by 5 bases; unmatched bases: 10. Per germline, CDR1 MDHEN and CDR2 SYDVKM.

This clone showed up just once. Here the CDR3 DNA reads TGCAGCGCCATCGACATGACGGAGGGCTATGGCTACACCTTC. Translated: CSAIDMTEGYGYTF. The V call is TRBV29-1, the J call TRBJ1-2; D uncertain. Trimming pared 7 bases from V and 4 bases from J, leaving 19 bases between. Germline-derived CDR1 and CDR2 are SQVTM and ANQGSEA. The CDR3 length is 14 residues.

This sequence joins TRBV4-2 and TRBJ2-1, with D maybe TRBD1 (6 bases). V was trimmed by 2 bases and J by 8 bases, leaving 16 bases between them. Germline assignment: CDR1 LGHNA and CDR2 YNFKEQ. This CDR3 has 15 amino acids. The CDR3 protein is CASSQSTRQVDEQFF. In DNA form, the CDR3 reads TGTGCCAGCAGCCAAAGTACACGACAGGTTGATGAGCAGTTCTTC.

V and J are TRBV7-9 and TRBJ2-7; D ambiguous. The V end lost 5 bases, the J end lost 2 bases, and 7 bases lay between the germline ends. The germline CDR1 and CDR2 sequences are SEHNR and FQNEAQ (reference sequence). The CDR3 contains 12 residues. The CDR3 here is CASSPSTYEQYF. The CDR3 nucleotides are TGTGCCAGCAGCCCCTCAACCTACGAGCAGTACTTC.

This chain links TRBV6-1 with TRBJ1-1; a weak D match, TRBD1 (5 bases). Germline-derived CDR1 and CDR2 are MNHNS and SASEGT. Between the trimmed V and J ends, which lost 2 bases and 8 bases, there was a span of 9 bases. The CDR3 spans 12 residues. The CDR3 sequence: CASSESWTEAFF. The CDR3 DNA is TGTGCCAGCAGTGAATCCTGGACAGAAGCTTTCTTT.

The chain is built from TRBV28 and TRBJ2-1; 12 nucleotides line up with TRBD2. V lost 6 bases to trimming and J lost 7 bases; unmatched junction nucleotides: 7. In germline, CDR1 is MDHEN, CDR2 SYDVKM. CDR3 size: 15 residues. The CDR3 loop reads CASSLLTSGSNEQFF. As DNA, the CDR3 is TGTGCCAGCAGCCTCCTGACTAGCGGGAGTAATGAGCAGTTCTTC.

V and J are TRBV6-6 and TRBJ1-4, with TRBD1 as a possible D gene (6 bases). Between the trimmed V and J ends, which lost 10 bases and 5 bases, there was a span of 14 bases. The CDR3 is made up of 13 amino acids. Germline loops: CDR1 MNHNY, CDR2 SVGAGI (reference sequence). CDR3 protein: CATRGYQNEKLFF. The CDR3 DNA reads as TGTGCCACAAGGGGGTACCAAAATGAAAAACTGTTTTTT.

This sequence joins TRBV7-2 and TRBJ1-4; a possible D gene is TRBD1 (5 bases). Trimming took 3 bases from V and 7 from J, leaving 12 bases between them. Per germline, CDR1 SGHTA and CDR2 FQGNSA. CDR3 length: 14 residues. Here the CDR3 reads CASSLGQGGEKLFF. The CDR3 bases are TGTGCCAGCAGCTTGGGCCAGGGAGGTGAAAAACTGTTTTTT.

The chain is built from TRBV19 and TRBJ2-1; D may be TRBD2 (6 bases). The germline V gene encodes CDR1 LNHDA and CDR2 SQIVND (reference sequence). The CDR3 totals 17 residues. V gave up 3 bases and J gave up 6 bases, with 21 bases separating them. The CDR3 spells CASSIITGATGGNEQFF. The CDR3 region has the DNA TGTGCCAGTAGTATTATAACGGGAGCCACCGGGGGCAATGAGCAGTTCTTC.

This clone appeared a single time. The chain recombines TRBV9 with TRBJ1-1; TRBD1 aligns across 7 bases. The germline CDR1 and CDR2 sequences are SGDLS and YYNGEE. J was trimmed by 3 bases and V by 4 bases; bases with no gene match: 3. The CDR3 extends over 13 amino acids. The CDR3 sequence: CASSTDRDTEAFF. The CDR3 DNA reads as TGTGCCAGCAGCACTGACAGGGACACTGAAGCTTTCTTT.

This clone was seen more than once but under ten times. Relative to the germline gene, one junction end is altered; a read error may explain this. The chain joins TRBV2 to TRBJ1-1; TRBD1 might be the D (5 bases). This CDR3 region has 10 residues. CDR1 and CDR2 from the germline V gene are SNHLY and FYNNEI. In DNA form, the CDR3 reads TGTGCCAGCACCATCCGGGACGTTCAATTT. This codes for CASTIRDVQF.

This chain links TRBV2 with TRBJ2-5, with D unclear. Germline V gives CDR1 SNHLY, CDR2 FYNNEI. This CDR3 has 12 residues. Trimming stripped 7 bases from V and 4 bases from J, with 10 bases between. The CDR3 DNA reads as TGTGCCAGCACCCGGATCGGAGAGACCCAGTACTTC. It specifies CASTRIGETQYF.

A single count supports this clone. The chain links TRBV7-2 to TRBJ2-5, with 8 bases lining up with TRBD2. Germline assignment: CDR1 SGHTA and CDR2 FQGNSA. The CDR3 loop spans 15 amino acids. Unmatched junction bases numbered 11, after V lost 7 bases and J lost 4 bases. The CDR3 nucleotides read TGTGCCAGCACGGGGGGGGCTGCGGCAGGAGAGACCCAGTACTTC. Residues: CASTGGAAAGETQYF. The variable domain in full, completed from reference TRBV7-2 and TRBJ2-5, reads GAGVSQSPSNKVTEKGKDVELRCDPISGHTALYWYRQSLGQGLEFLIYFQGNSAPDKSGLPSDRFSAERTGGSVSTLTIQRTQQEDSAVYLCASTGGAAAGETQYFGPGTRLLVL.

V and J are TRBV18 and TRBJ2-5; TRBD1 might be the D (6 bases). The V and J ends lost 2 bases and 1 base respectively, with 11 bases between them. Germline V gene lookup returns CDR1 KGHSH and CDR2 LQKENI. The CDR3 contains 15 residues. CDR3 sequence (DNA): TGTGCCAGCTCACCAAGAAACAGGGCCCAAGAGACCCAGTACTTC. Translated: CASSPRNRAQETQYF.

V is TRBV6-4 and J is TRBJ1-2, with 9 bases that match TRBD1. Per the germline V gene, CDR1 is MRHNA and CDR2 is SNTAGT. The CDR3 runs 14 residues. With 5 bases clipped from V and 3 bases from J, the junction kept 4 bases outside the gene matches. The CDR3 loop is CASSPGQGDYGYTF. The CDR3 DNA reads TGTGCCAGCAGTCCGGGACAGGGAGACTATGGCTACACCTTC.

The chain couples TRBV28 to TRBJ2-1; 9 nucleotides match TRBD2. Trimming took 3 bases from V and 6 from J; bases not matched to a gene: 6. Germline V CDR1 and CDR2: MDHEN, SYDVKM. The CDR3 is 15 residues long. CDR3 amino acids: CASSFPAGGVNEQFF. The CDR3 bases are TGTGCCAGCAGTTTTCCGGCGGGAGGGGTCAATGAGCAGTTCTTC.

This clone was picked up one time. The chain employs TRBV27 and TRBJ2-6; D gene ambiguous. Germline V gives CDR1 MNHEY, CDR2 SMNVEV (reference sequence). This CDR3 is built from 15 residues. The V gene lost 2 bases and the J gene lost 4 bases, with 9 bases spanning the gap. CDR3 residues: CASSLTVSGANVLTF. The CDR3 nucleotides are TGTGCCAGCAGTTTAACTGTGTCCGGGGCCAACGTCCTGACTTTC.